Shown below are 15 T cell receptor beta chains from a single sample sequenced in a study of T cell responses to AZD1222 COVID-19 vaccine. Data came from immunoSEQ multiplex PCR; TCRdb stores just in-frame clones and leaves some out. The table includes 96,000 or so clones, almost 90% detected once. The material was peripheral blood, obtained on day 0 of AZD1222 vaccination. The receptors originated from an adult in good health.

The chain links TRBV6-2 or TRBV6-3 to TRBJ2-1; 9 bases fit TRBD2. CDR1 is MNHEY, CDR2 SVGEGT, per germline. CDR3 length: 15 residues. Losses at the gene ends were 2 bases for V and 10 bases for J; bases not matched to a gene: 9. CDR3: CASSYGPVREGEQFF. CDR3 bases: TGTGCCAGCAGTTACGGTCCGGTGCGGGAGGGGGAGCAGTTCTTC.

The genes are TRBV6-2 or TRBV6-3 and TRBJ2-5, with D possibly TRBD1 on 7 matching bases. This CDR3 comprises 16 residues. V gave up 0 bases and J gave up 4 bases, with 15 bases separating them. From germline, CDR1 is MNHEY and CDR2 SVGEGT. The CDR3 here is CASSYSEGTVGETQYF. CDR3 bases: TGTGCCAGCAGTTACTCGGAGGGGACAGTGGGAGAGACCCAGTACTTC.

The J gene is TRBJ2-2, the V gene TRBV7-9; no clear D gene. The germline gives CDR1 SEHNR, CDR2 FQNEAQ (reference sequence). The CDR3 is 11 amino acids. V shed 7 bases and J shed 3 bases, with 3 bases lying between them. CDR3 in amino acids: CASMYTGELFF. The CDR3 bases are TGTGCCAGCATGTACACCGGGGAGCTGTTTTTT. Based on the CDR3 plus reference TRBV7-9 and TRBJ2-2, the full variable domain is DTGVSQNPRHKITKRGQNVTFRCDPISEHNRLYWYRQTLGQGPEFLTYFQNEAQLEKSRLLSDRFSAERPKGSFSTLEIQRTEQGDSAMYLCASMYTGELFFGEGSRLTVL.

The chain carries TRBV5-4 and TRBJ2-5; 7 bases match TRBD2. V was pared by 3 bases and J by 4 bases, with 6 bases of the junction left unmatched. CDR1 is SGHNT and CDR2 is YYREEE in the germline V gene (reference sequence). The CDR3 runs to 14 residues. In DNA, the CDR3 is TGTGCCAGCAGCTCTGAACTAGCGCGAGAGACCCAGTACTTC. Translation: CASSSELARETQYF.

This sequence joins TRBV6-6 and TRBJ2-3; D remains ambiguous. There are 14 residues in the CDR3. V lost 2 bases and J 6 bases, leaving 12 bases between the germline ends. The V gene's germline CDR1 is MNHNY and CDR2 SVGAGI (reference sequence). CDR3 nucleotide sequence: TGTGCCAGCAGTTACGCCGAAGGGCGGGATACGCAGTATTTT. Encoded protein: CASSYAEGRDTQYF.

The rearrangement uses TRBV6-6 and TRBJ2-3, with 9 nucleotides matching TRBD2. The CDR3 contains 15 residues. After removal of 6 bases from V and 2 bases from J, the junction contained 6 bases not matched to a gene. Germline CDR1 reads MNHNY; CDR2 reads SVGAGI (reference sequence). The CDR3: CASSVAGVNTDTQYF. The DNA for the CDR3 is TGTGCCAGCAGCGTAGCGGGAGTAAACACAGATACGCAGTATTTT.

V is TRBV19 and J is TRBJ2-2; 7 nucleotides align to TRBD1. CDR3 length equals 16 residues. V lost 4 bases to trimming and J lost 4 bases; unmatched junction nucleotides: 9. CDR1 is LNHDA and CDR2 is SQIVND in the germline V gene (reference sequence). CDR3 protein: CASSTARQGPTGELFF. In DNA form, the CDR3 reads TGTGCCAGTAGTACAGCAAGACAGGGACCCACCGGGGAGCTGTTTTTT.

The chain has TRBV7-8 and TRBJ1-4; D uncertain. Germline CDR1 SGHVS, CDR2 FQNEAQ. V was trimmed by 1 base and J by 6 bases, leaving 9 bases between them. The CDR3 spans 14 residues. Here the CDR3 reads CASSLGAVDEKLFF. The CDR3 DNA reads TGTGCCAGCAGCTTAGGGGCTGTGGATGAAAAACTGTTTTTT.

The chain joins TRBV7-8 to TRBJ2-7; tentatively, D is TRBD1 or TRBD2 (5 bases each). This CDR3 region has 15 residues. The V gene's germline CDR1 is SGHVS and CDR2 FQNEAQ. Between the trimmed V and J ends, which lost 1 base and 2 bases, there was a span of 12 bases. The DNA of the CDR3 is TGTGCCAGCAGCTTAGAGGGTGGGGGAGCCTACGAGCAGTACTTC. Translation gives CASSLEGGGAYEQYF.

This clone occurred once. This chain connects TRBV28 to TRBJ1-3; perhaps TRBD1 as D (6 bases). The CDR3 totals 15 residues. Between the trimmed V and J ends, which lost 7 bases and 0 bases, there was a span of 13 bases. Germline V gives CDR1 MDHEN, CDR2 SYDVKM. The CDR3 here is CASITRDNSGNTIYF. The CDR3 DNA sequence: TGTGCCAGCATTACTAGGGACAACTCTGGAAACACCATATATTTT.

This clone was detected only once. The genes are TRBV18 and TRBJ1-1; D unresolved. The CDR3 has 14 amino acids. CDR1 and CDR2 from the germline V gene are KGHSH and LQKENI. The V end was cut by 6 bases, the J end by 1 base, with 12 bases between. CDR3 loop: CASSPGEGNTEAFF. Here the CDR3 DNA reads TGTGCCAGCTCCCCTGGGGAGGGGAACACTGAAGCTTTCTTT.

The rearrangement links TRBV2 to TRBJ1-2; 9 positions agree with TRBD1. The V segment lost 4 bases and the J segment 7 bases; nucleotides outside the gene matches: 4. Germline CDR1 and CDR2: SNHLY and FYNNEI. CDR3 length: 13 residues. Written as DNA, the CDR3 is TGTGCCAGCAGTGGGGACAGGGTCGGTGGCTACACCTTC. Residues: CASSGDRVGGYTF.

The J gene is TRBJ1-3, the V gene TRBV4-2; the D is unclear. The length of the CDR3 is 15 residues. Trimming took 2 bases from V and 0 from J, leaving 8 bases between them. Germline V lookup: CDR1 LGHNA, CDR2 YNFKEQ. The CDR3 spells CASSQMGSSGNTIYF. The CDR3 DNA reads TGTGCCAGCAGCCAAATGGGGAGCTCTGGAAACACCATATATTTT.

The gene calls are TRBV5-1 and TRBJ2-3; 8 nucleotides match TRBD2. Germline-derived CDR1 and CDR2 are SGHRS and YFSETQ. The CDR3 is 16 amino acids. Germline trimming cut 5 bases from V and 0 bases from J; bases unmatched to any gene: 8. CDR3: CASRPTSGPSTDTQYF. In nucleotides, the CDR3 is TGCGCCAGCAGACCTACTAGCGGACCTAGCACAGATACGCAGTATTTT.

The chain is built from TRBV5-1 and TRBJ2-1; the match to TRBD1 covers 7 bases. This CDR3 has 14 residues. Germline V gene sequence: CDR1 SGHRS, CDR2 YFSETQ. With V trimmed by 0 bases and J by 4 bases, 1 base remained unmatched. Written as DNA, the CDR3 is TGCGCCAGCAGCTTGGAGGGGGCTTACAATGAGCAGTTCTTC. Translating gives CASSLEGAYNEQFF.